The T cell receptor (beta chain) under discussion was sequenced for a study of blood T cell repertoires in COVID-19. Study overall: Acute and convalescent COVID-19 specimens originated in the United States, Italy and Spain. PBMCs, B-cell-depleted T cells, or T cells provided the cDNA or gDNA that made up the material.

Enrolled during active infection, Seattle patients were then followed longitudinally. Germline V CDR1 and CDR2: SGHDN, FVKESK. The CDR3 extends over 14 amino acids. V shed 4 bases and J 8 bases; nucleotides not matched to a gene: 9. Authors' analysis steps: Estimation of nucleated cell counts relied on the amplification of reference gene primers. TCRdb keeps only in-frame clones here, not all; method: immunoSEQ multiplex PCR. V, J and clone size derive from that table, while D and trimming were established from the DNA sequence. Here the sample spans around 150,000 clones, about 92% being singletons. The chain uses TRBV14 and TRBJ1-2; 8 nucleotides line up with TRBD1. The specimen sequenced was peripheral blood. This TCR derives from a woman aged 60-75 years with COVID-19, enrolled during active disease. This CDR3 reads CASSLLQGVHGYTF. For the CDR3, the DNA is TGTGCCAGCAGCCTTCTACAGGGGGTTCACGGCTACACCTTC.